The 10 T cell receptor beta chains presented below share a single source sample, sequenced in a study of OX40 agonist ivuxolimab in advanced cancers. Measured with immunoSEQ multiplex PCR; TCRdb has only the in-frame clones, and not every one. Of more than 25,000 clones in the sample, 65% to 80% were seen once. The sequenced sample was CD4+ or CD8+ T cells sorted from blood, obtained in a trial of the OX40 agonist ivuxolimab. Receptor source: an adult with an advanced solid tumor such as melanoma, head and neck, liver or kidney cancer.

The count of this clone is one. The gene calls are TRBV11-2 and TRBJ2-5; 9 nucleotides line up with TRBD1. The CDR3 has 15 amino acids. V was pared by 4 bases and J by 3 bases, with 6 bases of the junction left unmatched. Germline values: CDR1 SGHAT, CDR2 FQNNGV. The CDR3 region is CASSSSRDREETQYF. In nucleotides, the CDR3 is TGTGCCAGCAGCTCTTCCCGGGACAGGGAAGAGACCCAGTACTTC.

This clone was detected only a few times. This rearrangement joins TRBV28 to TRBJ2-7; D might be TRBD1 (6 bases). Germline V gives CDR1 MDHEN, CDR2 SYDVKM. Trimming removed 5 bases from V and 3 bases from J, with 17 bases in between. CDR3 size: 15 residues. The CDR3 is CASSTHRDGGYEQYF. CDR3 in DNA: TGTGCCAGCAGTACACACAGGGATGGGGGCTACGAGCAGTACTTC.

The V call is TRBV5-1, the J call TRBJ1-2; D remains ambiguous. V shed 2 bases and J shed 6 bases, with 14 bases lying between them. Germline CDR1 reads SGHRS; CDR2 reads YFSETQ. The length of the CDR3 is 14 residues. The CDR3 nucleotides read TGCGCCAGCAGCTTAAATCTAGGGAGAGATGGCTACACCTTC. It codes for CASSLNLGRDGYTF.

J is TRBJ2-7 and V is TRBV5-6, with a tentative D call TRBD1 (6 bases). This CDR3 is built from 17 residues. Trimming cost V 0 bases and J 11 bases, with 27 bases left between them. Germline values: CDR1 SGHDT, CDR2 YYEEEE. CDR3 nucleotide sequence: TGTGCCAGCAGCTTGGGGGGGCCGCAGGGGACCTGGTGGTTGAAGTACTTC. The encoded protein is CASSLGGPQGTWWLKYF.

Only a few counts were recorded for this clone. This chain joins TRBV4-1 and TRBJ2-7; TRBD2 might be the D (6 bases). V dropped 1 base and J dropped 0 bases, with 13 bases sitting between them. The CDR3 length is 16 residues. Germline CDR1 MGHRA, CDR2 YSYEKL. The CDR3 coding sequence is TGCGCCAGCAGCCAAGGTTTCGCGGGGAGCTCCTACGAGCAGTACTTC. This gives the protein CASSQGFAGSSYEQYF.

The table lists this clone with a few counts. The CDR3 DNA is TGTGCCAGCAGCTTCACAGGGGGCGCGGAATATGGCTACACCTTC. Translation: CASSFTGGAEYGYTF. This rearrangement joins TRBV7-9 to TRBJ1-2; 9 bases line up with TRBD1. V lost 3 bases, J lost 5 bases, and 7 bases stayed unmatched. Looked up from germline, CDR1 is SEHNR and CDR2 is FQNEAQ (reference sequence). There are 15 residues in the CDR3.

The CDR3 DNA reads as TGTGCCAGCAGTGATTATGAGCGGTACGAGCAGTACTTC. Amino acid sequence: CASSDYERYEQYF. The V gene is TRBV2, the J gene TRBJ2-7; maybe TRBD2 (5 bases). Germline lookup yields CDR1 SNHLY and CDR2 FYNNEI. Between the trimmed V and J ends, which lost 3 bases and 4 bases, there was a span of 10 bases. The CDR3 loop spans 13 amino acids.

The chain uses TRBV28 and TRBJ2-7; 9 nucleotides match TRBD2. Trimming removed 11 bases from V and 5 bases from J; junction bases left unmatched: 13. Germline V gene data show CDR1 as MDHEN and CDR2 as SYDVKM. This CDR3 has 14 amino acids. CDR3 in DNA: TGTGCCTCCCGGTCGGCGGGAGGGCCCCACGAGCAGTACTTC. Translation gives CASRSAGGPHEQYF.

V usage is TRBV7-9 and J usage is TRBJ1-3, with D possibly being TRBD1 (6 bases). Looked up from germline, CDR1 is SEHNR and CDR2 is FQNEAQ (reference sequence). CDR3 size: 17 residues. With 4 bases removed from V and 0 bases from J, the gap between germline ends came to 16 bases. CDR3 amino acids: CASSSTPDSYSGNTIYF. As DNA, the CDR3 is TGTGCCAGCAGCTCAACACCGGACAGTTACTCTGGAAACACCATATATTTT.

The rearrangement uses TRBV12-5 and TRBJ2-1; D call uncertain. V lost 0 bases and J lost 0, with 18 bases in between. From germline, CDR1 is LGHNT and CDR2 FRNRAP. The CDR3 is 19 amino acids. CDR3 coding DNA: TGTGCTAGTGGTTTGGTGGGCATTTACGTCCGATACTCCTACAATGAGCAGTTCTTC. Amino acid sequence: CASGLVGIYVRYSYNEQFF. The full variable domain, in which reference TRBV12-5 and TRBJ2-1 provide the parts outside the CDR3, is DARVTQTPRHKVTEMGQEVTMRCQPILGHNTVFWYRQTMMQGLELLAYFRNRAPLDDSGMPKDRFSAEMPDATLATLKIQPSEPRDSAVYFCASGLVGIYVRYSYNEQFFGPGTRLTVL.